This entry features one T cell receptor beta chain sequence. It has no known antigen specificity. No base quality information exists; no much larger clone differs at one position. The germline V gene provides CDR1 SGHTA and CDR2 FQGNSA. Its CDR3 holds 15 amino acids, cysteine through phenylalanine. The CDR3 DNA has 45 bases and is translated from base 1. V gives up 1 base and J gives up 1 base, and the segment between their germline ends measures 10 bases. The data originate from a study of blood T cell repertoires in COVID-19 (dated by TCRdb to 2018 to 2020). For context, the study as a whole: The collaborator samples originated in the United States, Italy and Spain and spanned the acute and convalescent phases of COVID-19. The material from the prospective study consisted of cDNA or gDNA derived from T cells, B-cell-depleted T cells, or PBMCs. The dataset comprised deeply sampled blood TCRbeta repertoires from subjects exposed to, actively infected with, or recovered from COVID-19. The repertoires were released in a freely available public database meant as a resource for research on the immune response to SARS-CoV-2. Samples came from the ongoing ImmuneRACE study (first 160 participants) plus 1,254 subjects from 6 global collaborators. A de-identified subject ID, COVID-19 status, age in years and sex were almost always included in the sample metadata. Where available, HLA class I and class II types were obtained from metadata supplied by the sample provider rather than from assay-based typing.

TCRbeta CDR3 regions were amplified from genomic DNA using the immunoSEQ Assay, a bias-controlled multiplex PCR. The original pipeline was this. The number of nucleated cells in each sample was estimated by amplification of reference gene primers within the assay. To quantify the absolute abundance of each unique TCRbeta CDR3 rearrangement, sequence reads were collapsed and filtered. For each sample, productive Simpson clonality was calculated as the square root of Simpson's diversity index across productive rearrangements. TCRdb stores this immuneACCESS table with in-frame sequences only. Part of the clones is absent; in the studies checked, under half of the shortfall reflects unresolved V genes, and no reason is known for the rest. V and J calls and clone size are as listed in that table; D and trimming were resolved from the DNA. Across this sample there are 200,000 to 250,000 clones, with 65% to 90% seen only once. The top ten hold less than 15% of the sample.

Whole blood was collected in K2EDTA tubes by collaborating institutions according to the institutions' own protocols. For TCRbeta analysis, collaborators shipped samples in one of three forms: frozen whole blood, isolated PBMCs, or DNA extracted from either of those sample types. The research as a whole found: Clinical and demographic metadata were provided uncurated, with the amount varying by source and participant.

This chain is built from TRBV7-2 and TRBJ2-5; a tentative D call is TRBD2 (5 bases match). The sequence derives from a human donor in a cohort sampled during active COVID-19. Sequences were obtained from peripheral blood. The CDR3 protein: CASSLVRGSQETQYF. The base sequence is TGTGCCAGCAGCTTAGTAAGAGGGTCCCAAGAGACCCAGTACTTC.